This T cell receptor beta chain was obtained from a study of shared T cell receptors in the human thymus. The data were produced by immunoSEQ multiplex PCR, yet TCRdb's version contains in-frame clones alone and is incomplete. Altogether 500,000 to 850,000 clones are present, more than 75% being singletons, with the ten largest covering 0.0094%. This CDR3 comprises 19 residues. V was cut by 3 bases and J by 5 bases, with 26 bases left in between. The germline CDR1 and CDR2 sequences are SGHDT and YYEEEE. The sample was also reused in another study, on human thymus T cells. As that study records: Thymic tissue was derived from resections collected during corrective heart surgery.

The chain combines TRBV5-6 with TRBJ2-2; D call uncertain. Sample: thymocytes. This receptor was obtained from a boy in the first two years of life with a congenital heart defect. DNA for the CDR3: TGTGCCAGCAGCTCCCCCGCGCGAGAGAACTCAACGAGAACCGGGGAGCTGTTTTTT. It specifies CASSSPARENSTRTGELFF. The full variable domain, rest sourced from reference TRBV5-6 and TRBJ2-2, is DAGVTQSPTHLIKTRGQQVTLRCSPKSGHDTVSWYQQALGQGPQFIFQYYEEEERQRGNFPDRFSGHQFPNYSSELNVNALLLGDSALYLCASSSPARENSTRTGELFFGEGSRLTVL.